This T cell receptor (beta chain) was sequenced for a study of CD8+CD57+ T cells in acquired aplastic anemia. Investigators profiled TCR beta VDJ and CDR3 from genomic DNA template. Via MiXCR, TCRdb re-called the reads, giving one row per CDR3 protein. The sample contains about 200,000 distinct CDR3 sequences, 40% to 60% of which appear only once. All sequencing subjects had displayed CD8+CD57+ cell expansion on flow cytometry. Points from the study as a whole: No significant difference in CD8+ Simpson's diversity was found between patients and controls.

This clonotype was counted at least ten times. Its specificity is not known. CDR1 is DFQATT and CDR2 is SNEGSKA in the germline V gene (reference sequence). Germline trimming cut 6 bases from V and 5 bases from J; bases unmatched to any gene: 14. The CDR3 loop spans 15 amino acids. This clonotype was sampled from a human donor with aplastic anemia. Sequenced sample: sorted CD4+, CD8+, or CD8+CD57+ T cells (not recorded which) from PBMCs. This rearrangement joins TRBV20-1 to TRBJ2-7, with TRBD1 matching 9 bases. CDR3 DNA sequence: TGCAGTGCGGACAATCGACAGGGGGGTTTGGACGAGCAGTACTTC. Translation: CSADNRQGGLDEQYF.